This T cell receptor beta chain was identified during a study of beta chain features in type 1 diabetes. Study at large: Investigators examined 107,917,701 sorted cells across all samples.

Whole-study findings and limits: People with Type 1 diabetes carried modestly yet significantly shorter TCRB CDR3s in all four CD4+ subsets.

This clone was recorded a few times. Its target is unknown. With V trimmed by 3 bases and J by 5 bases, 22 bases remained unmatched. Germline V CDR1 and CDR2: SGHDN, FVKESK. The CDR3 is 20 residues long. All of the isolated RNA was reverse transcribed, so expressed TCRB transcripts were sequenced. Produced via immunoSEQ multiplex PCR; TCRdb's table is partial and in-frame only. The top ten hold roughly 0.015% of the sample, which has 300,000 to 350,000 clones, approximately 13% seen once. The rearrangement joins TRBV14 to TRBJ2-7; 10 bases line up with TRBD2. This TCR was recovered from a woman aged 18-29 years with type 1 diabetes. Source material: naive CD4+ T cells from blood. This CDR3 reads CASSHTVARGTGTSVHEQYV. The CDR3 coding sequence is TGTGCCAGCAGCCACACCGTGGCGAGGGGGACCGGGACTAGCGTCCACGAGCAGTACGTC.